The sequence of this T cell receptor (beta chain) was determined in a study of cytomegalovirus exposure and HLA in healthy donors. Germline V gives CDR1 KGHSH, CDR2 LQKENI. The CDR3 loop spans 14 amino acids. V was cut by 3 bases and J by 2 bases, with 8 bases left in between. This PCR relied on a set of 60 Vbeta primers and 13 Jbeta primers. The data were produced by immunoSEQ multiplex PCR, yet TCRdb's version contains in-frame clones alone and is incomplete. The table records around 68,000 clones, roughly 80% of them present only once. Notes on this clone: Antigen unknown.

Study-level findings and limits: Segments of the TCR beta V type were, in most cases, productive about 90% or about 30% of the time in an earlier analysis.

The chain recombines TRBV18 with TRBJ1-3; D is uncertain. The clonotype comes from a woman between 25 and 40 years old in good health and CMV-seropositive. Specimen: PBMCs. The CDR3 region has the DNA TGTGCCAGCTCACCGGCACAGACTGGAAACACCATATATTTT. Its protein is CASSPAQTGNTIYF.